This T cell receptor beta chain was sequenced during a study of blood T cell repertoires in COVID-19. Across the study: The United States, Italy and Spain provided the acute and convalescent COVID-19 samples. Nucleic acid was either cDNA or gDNA, and it came from T cells, B-cell-depleted T cells, or PBMCs.

As processed by the authors: Researchers report that nucleated cell counts were estimated from reference gene primer amplification. Profiled with immunoSEQ multiplex PCR; TCRdb holds only in-frame clones, not every one. The V and J calls and the clone size are those of that table, but D and trimming were determined from the DNA. Among tens of thousands of clones, more than 75% were seen once, and the ten largest hold 3.2%. The clonotype comes from a man aged 50-60 years with active COVID-19. Sequenced: peripheral blood.

CDR3 protein: CASSPIVGQGTDTQYF. Here the CDR3 DNA reads TGTGCCAGCAGCCCTATCGTGGGACAGGGCACAGATACGCAGTATTTT. The chain recombines TRBV4-2 with TRBJ2-3, with 8 nucleotides matching TRBD1. Looked up from germline, CDR1 is LGHNA and CDR2 is YNFKEQ. The CDR3 is made up of 16 amino acids. Trimming removed 4 bases from V and 1 base from J; junction bases left unmatched: 7.